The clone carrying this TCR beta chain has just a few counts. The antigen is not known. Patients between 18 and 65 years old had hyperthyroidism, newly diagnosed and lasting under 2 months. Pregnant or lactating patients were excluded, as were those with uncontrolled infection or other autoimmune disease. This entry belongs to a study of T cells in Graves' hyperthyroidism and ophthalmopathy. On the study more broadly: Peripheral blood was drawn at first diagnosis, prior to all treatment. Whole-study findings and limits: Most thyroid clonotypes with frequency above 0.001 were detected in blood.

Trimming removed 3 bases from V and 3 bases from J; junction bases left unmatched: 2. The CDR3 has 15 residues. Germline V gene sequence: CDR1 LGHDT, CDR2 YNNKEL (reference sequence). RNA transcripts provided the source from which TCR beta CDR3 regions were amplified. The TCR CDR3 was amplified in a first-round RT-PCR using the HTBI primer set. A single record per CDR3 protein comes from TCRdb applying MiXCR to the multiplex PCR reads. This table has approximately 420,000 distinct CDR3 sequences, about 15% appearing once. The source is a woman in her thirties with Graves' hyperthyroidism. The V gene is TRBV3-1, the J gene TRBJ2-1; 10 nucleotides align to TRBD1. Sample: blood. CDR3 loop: CASSQGTGDYNEQFF. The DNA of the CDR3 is TGTGCCAGCAGCCAGGGGACAGGGGACTACAATGAGCAGTTCTTC.